Below, 25 T cell receptor beta chains from the same sample are listed, as sequenced in a study of blood T cell repertoires in COVID-19. Measured with immunoSEQ multiplex PCR; TCRdb has only the in-frame clones, and not every one. The sample holds more than 200,000 clones, roughly 80% seen once. The sample comprised peripheral blood. These receptors were collected from an elderly man with acute or convalescent COVID-19.

This clone has ten or more counts. The rearrangement uses TRBV7-9 and TRBJ1-6; 9 positions match TRBD1. CDR1 is SEHNR, CDR2 FQNEAQ, per germline (reference sequence). Germline trimming cut 2 bases from V and 7 bases from J; bases unmatched to any gene: 6. The CDR3 loop spans 16 amino acids. CDR3 protein: CASSLTGGEANSPLHF. In DNA, the CDR3 is TGTGCCAGCAGCTTAACAGGGGGCGAGGCAAATTCACCCCTCCACTTT. Combining the CDR3 with reference TRBV7-9 and TRBJ1-6 gives the whole variable domain DTGVSQNPRHKITKRGQNVTFRCDPISEHNRLYWYRQTLGQGPEFLTYFQNEAQLEKSRLLSDRFSAERPKGSFSTLEIQRTEQGDSAMYLCASSLTGGEANSPLHFGNGTRLTVT.

V and J are TRBV27 and TRBJ2-7; 8 nucleotides align to TRBD1. Trimming took 6 bases from V and 5 from J; bases not matched to a gene: 12. Germline CDR1 MNHEY, CDR2 SMNVEV (reference sequence). CDR3 length: 15 amino acids. The CDR3 DNA reads TGTGCCAGCAGAACTCGGACAGGGTTGTCACACGAGCAGTACTTC. It yields the protein CASRTRTGLSHEQYF.

The chain employs TRBV29-1 and TRBJ1-4; a possible D gene is TRBD1 (6 bases). The CDR3 runs to 13 residues. The germline gives CDR1 SQVTM, CDR2 ANQGSEA. V shed 8 bases and J shed 3 bases, with 13 bases lying between them. DNA of the CDR3: TGCAGCTCTTCGACAGGCTCTAATGAAAAACTGTTTTTT. It yields the protein CSSSTGSNEKLFF.

The CDR3 DNA reads as TGTGCCAGCAGCTTGGTACAAGTTAATTCACCCCTCCACTTT. Translated, it gives CASSLVQVNSPLHF. The chain recombines TRBV5-4 with TRBJ1-6; D unclear. Per the germline V gene, CDR1 is SGHNT and CDR2 is YYREEE (reference sequence). Trimming left V 0 bases short and J 6 bases short, with 7 bases between. The CDR3 covers 14 residues.

This chain links TRBV4-1 with TRBJ2-6; D might be TRBD1 (6 bases). The V end lost 3 bases, the J end lost 1 base, and 10 bases lay between the germline ends. Germline CDR1 is MGHRA and CDR2 is YSYEKL. This CDR3 contains 16 residues. CDR3 DNA: TGCGCCAGCAGCCAGGCAACAGGGTCTGGGGCCAACGTCCTGACTTTC. Translated, it gives CASSQATGSGANVLTF.

The rearrangement uses TRBV2 and TRBJ2-5; tentative D call: TRBD2 (6 bases). V gave up 4 bases and J gave up 2 bases, with 14 bases separating them. Germline V gives CDR1 SNHLY, CDR2 FYNNEI. The CDR3 loop spans 15 amino acids. CDR3 coding DNA: TGTGCCAGCAGTGTAGTCGGGAGAAAGCAAGAGACCCAGTACTTC. Translation gives CASSVVGRKQETQYF.

The chain combines TRBV29-1 with TRBJ1-1; D is ambiguous. Germline-derived CDR1 and CDR2 are SQVTM and ANQGSEA. This CDR3 spans 13 amino acids. Trimming cost V 0 bases and J 9 bases, with 14 bases left between them. The CDR3 sequence is CSVEERRADKAFF. CDR3 sequence (DNA): TGCAGCGTTGAAGAAAGGAGAGCTGATAAAGCTTTCTTT.

The chain is built from TRBV5-1 and TRBJ2-3; D perhaps matches TRBD1 (7 bases). Germline V gene lookup returns CDR1 SGHRS and CDR2 YFSETQ. This CDR3 contains 14 residues. Trimming left V 4 bases short and J 2 bases short, with 11 bases between. The DNA of the CDR3 is TGCGCCAGCAGCGCGGGACAGTCCACAGATACGCAGTATTTT. Encoded protein: CASSAGQSTDTQYF.

The table lists this clone with a few counts. The rearrangement links TRBV2 to TRBJ1-1, with D possibly matching TRBD1 (5 bases). The germline V gene has CDR1 SNHLY and CDR2 FYNNEI. CDR3 size: 13 residues. The ends were cut back, 6 bases at V and 1 base at J, with 9 bases in the middle. In DNA, the CDR3 is TGTGCCAGCAGCGGACACCAGAACACTGAAGCTTTCTTT. Translation: CASSGHQNTEAFF. The full variable domain, completed using reference TRBV2 and TRBJ1-1, is EPEVTQTPSHQVTQMGQEVILRCVPISNHLYFYWYRQILGQKVEFLVSFYNNEISEKSEIFDDQFSVERPDGSNFTLKIRSTKLEDSAMYFCASSGHQNTEAFFGQGTRLTVV.

The chain couples TRBV21-1 to TRBJ2-3; the table gives TRBD2 as D, unverified against the DNA. TRBV21-1 is classified as a pseudogene. The CDR3 is made up of 16 amino acids. The CDR3 region is CASSNSEFLCPYTQYF. CDR3 DNA sequence: TGTGCCAGCAGCAATAGTGAATTTCTTTGTCCTTATACGCAGTATTTT.

The gene calls are TRBV7-2 and TRBJ2-7; 9 bases align to TRBD1. CDR1 and CDR2 from the germline V gene are SGHTA and FQGNSA. This CDR3 has 14 residues. With 4 bases clipped from V and 4 bases from J, the junction kept 5 bases outside the gene matches. The CDR3, as DNA: TGTGCCAGCAGCTCGACCGGGACAGGGTACGAGCAGTACTTC. This codes for CASSSTGTGYEQYF.

The chain combines TRBV29-1 with TRBJ2-1; TRBD2 aligns across 12 bases. J gave up 15 bases and V 0 bases, and 9 bases lay outside the gene matches. Germline V CDR1 and CDR2: SQVTM, ANQGSEA. CDR3 size: 14 residues. The CDR3 sequence: CSVEDRLAGVLAFF. CDR3 nucleotides: TGCAGCGTTGAAGACCGACTAGCGGGAGTTCTAGCGTTCTTC.

This clone was seen a handful of times. The rearrangement joins TRBV28 to TRBJ1-4; 8 bases are a match to TRBD1. CDR1 is MDHEN and CDR2 is SYDVKM in the germline V gene. V was clipped by 3 bases and J by 7 bases; unmatched bases: 7. This CDR3 is 15 amino acids long. CDR3: CASSLGQAWSEKLFF. In DNA form, the CDR3 reads TGTGCCAGCAGTTTGGGACAGGCTTGGAGTGAAAAACTGTTTTTT.

In DNA, the CDR3 is TGTGCCAGCAGCCAAGATTTGGGGGGCGGGAGACCCCTCCACTTT. Translated: CASSQDLGGGRPLHF. This sequence joins TRBV3-1 (or the pseudogene TRBV3-2) and TRBJ1-6, with D possibly being TRBD1 (6 bases). CDR1 is LGHDT, CDR2 YNNKEL, per germline (reference sequence). Trimming removed 0 bases from V and 12 bases from J, with 15 bases in between. The CDR3 loop spans 15 amino acids.

V gene TRBV18 combines with J gene TRBJ1-4; no clear D gene. V was shortened by 3 bases and J by 6 bases, with 11 bases between the two germline ends. CDR3 length equals 14 residues. From germline, CDR1 is KGHSH and CDR2 LQKENI. CDR3 loop: CASSPTDSYEKLFF. CDR3 sequence (DNA): TGTGCCAGCTCACCTACCGACTCCTATGAAAAACTGTTTTTT. The full variable domain, completed using reference TRBV18 and TRBJ1-4, is NAGVMQNPRHLVRRRGQEARLRCSPMKGHSHVYWYRQLPEEGLKFMVYLQKENIIDESGMPKERFSAEFPKEGPSILRIQQVVRGDSAAYFCASSPTDSYEKLFFGSGTQLSVL.

The rearrangement uses TRBV18 and TRBJ2-5, with 8 bases fitting TRBD1. This CDR3 is 15 amino acids long. With 3 bases clipped from V and 5 bases from J, the junction kept 8 bases outside the gene matches. Looked up from germline, CDR1 is KGHSH and CDR2 is LQKENI. CDR3 DNA: TGTGCCAGCTCACCGCGACAGGGGCGGGCGGAGACCCAGTACTTC. Its translation is CASSPRQGRAETQYF.

The CDR3 loop reads CASSPAPDRGNSPLHF. The CDR3 DNA follows: TGCGCCAGCAGCCCGGCCCCGGACAGGGGTAATTCACCCCTCCACTTT. The genes are TRBV5-1 and TRBJ1-6; 9 bases map to TRBD1. Losses at the gene ends were 4 bases for V and 6 bases for J; bases not matched to a gene: 8. CDR1 and CDR2 (germline): SGHRS, YFSETQ. There are 16 residues in the CDR3.

V and J are TRBV7-8 and TRBJ2-7; D perhaps matches TRBD1 (6 bases). The CDR3 sequence is 14 residues long. Trimming shortened V by 6 bases and J by 3 bases, and 15 bases separated the two germline ends. Germline-derived CDR1 and CDR2 are SGHVS and FQNEAQ. Here the CDR3 reads CASSPTGQNYEQYF. The CDR3 DNA sequence: TGTGCCAGCAGTCCCACTGGACAGAACTACGAGCAGTACTTC. Full variable domain (outside the CDR3, taken from reference TRBV7-8 and TRBJ2-7): GAGVSQSPRYKVAKRGQDVALRCDPISGHVSLFWYQQALGQGPEFLTYFQNEAQLDKSGLPSDRFFAERPEGSVSTLKIQRTQQEDSAVYLCASSPTGQNYEQYFGPGTRLTVT.

The CDR3 reads CASRQGAGETQYF. As DNA, the CDR3 is TGTGCCAGCAGACAGGGGGCCGGCGAGACCCAGTACTTC. V is TRBV2 and J is TRBJ2-5; 9 positions agree with TRBD1. The ends lost 6 bases at V and 5 bases at J; junction bases unmatched: 4. The CDR3 totals 13 residues. Germline V CDR1 and CDR2: SNHLY, FYNNEI.

V usage is TRBV5-1 and J usage is TRBJ1-3; 7 nucleotides agree with TRBD1. The length of the CDR3 is 15 residues. The germline V gene has CDR1 SGHRS and CDR2 YFSETQ. Trimming took 4 bases from V and 0 from J; bases not matched to a gene: 4. The CDR3 DNA reads TGCGCCAGCAGCCCCCGGGACAGCTCTGGAAACACCATATATTTT. Amino acid sequence: CASSPRDSSGNTIYF.

This chain links TRBV28 with TRBJ1-2, with no clear D. CDR1 and CDR2 (germline): MDHEN, SYDVKM. This CDR3 is built from 12 residues. The V gene lost 6 bases and the J gene lost 2 bases, with 7 bases spanning the gap. The CDR3 nucleotides read TGTGCCAGCAGCCAGATAAACTATGGCTACACCTTC. Protein: CASSQINYGYTF.

This clone came up once. The chain is built from TRBV27 and TRBJ2-3, with 8 nucleotides matching TRBD1. The CDR3 length is 18 residues. V lost 3 bases, J lost 0 bases, and 11 bases stayed unmatched. Germline CDR1 is MNHEY and CDR2 is SMNVEV (reference sequence). The CDR3 DNA reads TGTGCCAGCAGTTTTCAGGGGGCTCGGAAGACTAGCACAGATACGCAGTATTTT. Its protein is CASSFQGARKTSTDTQYF.

This clone was counted only a few times. This chain connects TRBV19 to TRBJ1-5; possible D gene TRBD1, 6 bases. This CDR3 has 14 residues. In germline, CDR1 is LNHDA, CDR2 SQIVND (reference sequence). V was trimmed by 1 base and J by 7 bases, leaving 11 bases between them. The CDR3 loop reads CASSIGTDRQPQHF. CDR3 coding DNA: TGTGCCAGTAGTATAGGGACAGACCGGCAGCCCCAGCATTTT. The variable domain in full, with the rest retrieved from reference TRBV19 and TRBJ1-5, is DGGITQSPKYLFRKEGQNVTLSCEQNLNHDAMYWYRQDPGQGLRLIYYSQIVNDFQKGDIAEGYSVSREKKESFPLTVTSAQKNPTAFYLCASSIGTDRQPQHFGDGTRLSIL.

This clone was counted a single time. The V call is TRBV10-3, the J call TRBJ2-5, with a possible D match to TRBD2 (6 bases). The CDR3 consists of 15 residues. The germline V and J ends were trimmed by 1 base and 1 base, with 10 bases remaining between them. From germline, CDR1 is ENHRY and CDR2 SYGVKD. CDR3 region: CAISELEGRQETQYF. The CDR3 DNA reads as TGTGCCATCAGTGAGTTGGAGGGGCGCCAAGAGACCCAGTACTTC.

The rearrangement joins TRBV7-2 to TRBJ2-2; 8 bases line up with TRBD2. The length of the CDR3 is 16 residues. CDR1 and CDR2 from the germline V gene are SGHTA and FQGNSA. V gave up 0 bases and J gave up 5 bases; unmatched junction bases: 5. CDR3 amino acids: CASSLASGSGTGELFF. The CDR3 DNA is TGTGCCAGCAGCTTAGCGAGCGGGAGCGGTACCGGGGAGCTGTTTTTT.